This entry lists 21 T cell receptor beta chains sequenced from one sample in a study of shared clonotypes between healthy human individuals. Positive CCR7 selection of CD45RO-negative cells yielded the naive CD8 cells, and terminally differentiated effector memory CD45RA+ cells were excluded. Sequenced by immunoSEQ multiplex PCR; TCRdb stores in-frame clones only, minus some. The sample includes about 750,000 clones, about 91% seen only once; the top ten take approximately 25%. Sequenced input: naive CD8+ T cells sorted from blood. Receptor source: a man aged 30-40 years in good health.

The chain couples TRBV19 to TRBJ2-7; tentative D call: TRBD1 (5 bases). The V end was cut by 0 bases, the J end by 3 bases, with 12 bases between. There are 15 residues in the CDR3. Germline lookup yields CDR1 LNHDA and CDR2 SQIVND (reference sequence). CDR3: CASSIESTANYEQYF. In DNA, the CDR3 is TGTGCCAGTAGTATAGAGTCGACAGCTAACTACGAGCAGTACTTC. The variable domain in full, completed from reference TRBV19 and TRBJ2-7, reads DGGITQSPKYLFRKEGQNVTLSCEQNLNHDAMYWYRQDPGQGLRLIYYSQIVNDFQKGDIAEGYSVSREKKESFPLTVTSAQKNPTAFYLCASSIESTANYEQYFGPGTRLTVT.

This clone appeared a single time. This chain uses TRBV7-6 with TRBJ2-1, with 7 bases that match TRBD1. Germline assignment: CDR1 SGHVS and CDR2 FNYEAQ. Trimming took 5 bases from V and 6 from J; bases not matched to a gene: 4. CDR3 length: 13 amino acids. The CDR3 here is CASSDRDSNEQFF. The CDR3 DNA reads TGTGCCAGCAGCGACCGGGACAGCAATGAGCAGTTCTTC.

The rearrangement uses TRBV7-8 and TRBJ2-5; D remains unclear. This CDR3 comprises 15 residues. Trimming cost V 0 bases and J 5 bases, with 13 bases left between them. In germline, CDR1 is SGHVS, CDR2 FQNEAQ. The chain's CDR3 is CASSLAIGQGETQYF. The CDR3 DNA reads TGTGCCAGCAGCTTAGCGATCGGGCAAGGGGAGACCCAGTACTTC.

The J gene is TRBJ1-1, the V gene TRBV15; D perhaps matches TRBD1 (6 bases). Between the trimmed V and J ends, which lost 1 base and 0 bases, there was a span of 12 bases. Germline CDR1 is LNHNV and CDR2 is YYDKDF (reference sequence). The CDR3 loop spans 16 amino acids. As DNA, the CDR3 is TGTGCCACCAGCAGAGGGGTACAGGGTTTGAACACTGAAGCTTTCTTT. Translated, it gives CATSRGVQGLNTEAFF.

The chain is built from TRBV7-9 and TRBJ2-2; D gene uncertain. The V gene lost 4 bases and the J gene lost 7 bases, with 10 bases spanning the gap. This CDR3 contains 13 residues. Germline V lookup: CDR1 SEHNR, CDR2 FQNEAQ (reference sequence). This chain's CDR3 is CASSSYMVGELFF. In DNA, the CDR3 is TGTGCCAGCAGCTCTTATATGGTCGGGGAGCTGTTTTTT.

CDR3 amino acids: CASSYVDGTQYF. The DNA of the CDR3 is TGTGCCAGCAGCTACGTAGATGGTACGCAGTATTTT. V is TRBV7-2 and J is TRBJ2-3, with unresolved D. CDR3 length equals 12 residues. Germline lookup yields CDR1 SGHTA and CDR2 FQGNSA. Trimming cost V 4 bases and J 8 bases, with 10 bases left between them.

In the case of this clone: This sample also contains other DNA sequences that code for the same CDR3. The genes are TRBV28 and TRBJ2-1, with 10 positions matching TRBD2. The CDR3 has 15 residues. V trimming: 2 bases; J trimming: 3 bases; junction bases outside the gene matches: 1. Germline CDR1 MDHEN, CDR2 SYDVKM. CDR3 amino acids: CASSLRTSGYNEQFF. The CDR3 region has the DNA TGTGCCAGCAGTTTAAGGACTAGCGGCTACAATGAGCAGTTCTTC.

V gene TRBV10-3 combines with J gene TRBJ2-1; 9 bases align to TRBD2. Trimming at V came to 6 bases and at J to 7 bases, leaving 10 bases not matched to a gene. This CDR3 is 15 amino acids long. Germline assignment: CDR1 ENHRY and CDR2 SYGVKD. CDR3 in amino acids: CAIRPIAGEGNEQFF. The CDR3 nucleotides read TGTGCCATCAGACCAATAGCGGGAGAGGGGAATGAGCAGTTCTTC.

In nucleotides, the CDR3 is TGCGCCAGCAGCGGTACGCTGACATCCAATCAGCCCCAGCATTTT. Amino acids: CASSGTLTSNQPQHF. This chain uses TRBV4-1 with TRBJ1-5; D not resolved. V dropped 5 bases and J dropped 3 bases, with 14 bases sitting between them. The CDR3 covers 15 residues. The germline gives CDR1 MGHRA, CDR2 YSYEKL.

This rearrangement joins TRBV11-2 to TRBJ2-1; no reliable D call. CDR3 length: 14 amino acids. V lost 2 bases and J lost 5, with 10 bases in between. CDR1 is SGHAT, CDR2 FQNNGV, per germline. CDR3 sequence: CASSLFAYNNEQFF. DNA for the CDR3: TGTGCCAGCAGCTTATTTGCCTACAACAATGAGCAGTTCTTC.

The chain employs TRBV29-1 and TRBJ2-1; tentatively, D is TRBD1 (6 bases). This CDR3 has 13 residues. The ends were cut back, 8 bases at V and 0 bases at J, with 11 bases in the middle. The germline CDR1 and CDR2 sequences are SQVTM and ANQGSEA. CDR3 sequence reads: CSSTGSSYNEQFF. The CDR3 DNA is TGCAGCTCCACAGGGAGCTCCTACAATGAGCAGTTCTTC.

This chain connects TRBV27 to TRBJ2-7; D ambiguous. Per the germline V gene, CDR1 is MNHEY and CDR2 is SMNVEV (reference sequence). Trimming removed 4 bases from V and 1 base from J, with 20 bases in between. This CDR3 is built from 17 residues. The CDR3 sequence: CASSSSPPATSSYEQYF. The CDR3 nucleotides are TGTGCCAGCAGTTCATCCCCCCCCGCAACGAGTTCCTACGAGCAGTACTTC.

The chain is built from TRBV9 and TRBJ2-1; 9 bases map to TRBD1. The CDR3 has 17 residues. CDR1 is SGDLS, CDR2 YYNGEE, per germline. The ends lost 2 bases at V and 6 bases at J; junction bases unmatched: 12. The CDR3 loop reads CASSVRDRAGIANEQFF. The CDR3 DNA reads as TGTGCCAGCAGCGTTCGGGACAGGGCCGGGATAGCCAATGAGCAGTTCTTC.

The CDR3 spells CASAKTGQEHNYGYTF. CDR3 nucleotide sequence: TGTGCCAGCGCGAAAACAGGACAGGAACATAACTATGGCTACACCTTC. This chain connects TRBV9 to TRBJ1-2; 7 bases are shared with TRBD1. V shed 7 bases and J 1 base; nucleotides not matched to a gene: 13. The CDR3 loop spans 16 amino acids. Germline assignment: CDR1 SGDLS and CDR2 YYNGEE.

The chain couples TRBV19 to TRBJ2-3; TRBD2 agrees at 8 bases. V was clipped by 3 bases and J by 2 bases; unmatched bases: 10. Germline CDR1 and CDR2: LNHDA and SQIVND (reference sequence). The CDR3 has 17 amino acids. The CDR3 DNA follows: TGTGCCAGTAGTATTATCGGGAGGGGAGAATCCACAGATACGCAGTATTTT. Amino acid sequence: CASSIIGRGESTDTQYF.

CDR3 sequence (DNA): TGTGCCAGTCGGGGGCCGGGACACGGCGGAAGCTCCTACGAGCAGTACTTC. Its protein is CASRGPGHGGSSYEQYF. This chain uses TRBV2 with TRBJ2-7; the D gene could be TRBD1 or TRBD2 (6 bases each). Trimming took 9 bases from V and 0 from J, leaving 24 bases between them. Germline V CDR1 and CDR2: SNHLY, FYNNEI. The CDR3 length is 17 residues.

This clone was picked up one time. The chain joins TRBV19 to TRBJ2-7; D may be TRBD2 (5 bases). The CDR3 consists of 14 residues. The germline V and J ends were trimmed by 1 base and 7 bases, with 14 bases remaining between them. Germline V gene lookup returns CDR1 LNHDA and CDR2 SQIVND (reference sequence). CDR3 in amino acids: CASSIVGSSGEQYF. CDR3 sequence (DNA): TGTGCCAGTAGTATAGTGGGTTCGTCGGGGGAGCAGTACTTC.

This chain links TRBV27 with TRBJ2-7; 8 bases align to TRBD2. The CDR3 covers 16 residues. CDR1 MNHEY and CDR2 SMNVEV come from the germline V gene (reference sequence). Germline trimming cut 5 bases from V and 0 bases from J; bases unmatched to any gene: 9. The chain's CDR3 is CASSGEPGLGSYEQYF. DNA of the CDR3: TGTGCCAGCAGTGGTGAACCGGGACTAGGCTCCTACGAGCAGTACTTC.

The chain carries TRBV27 and TRBJ2-5; 8 bases fit TRBD1. V gave up 6 bases and J gave up 5 bases; unmatched junction bases: 11. Germline V lookup: CDR1 MNHEY, CDR2 SMNVEV (reference sequence). The length of the CDR3 is 15 residues. The CDR3 reads CASRPWTGPGETQYF. The CDR3 DNA reads as TGTGCCAGCAGACCCTGGACAGGGCCCGGCGAGACCCAGTACTTC.

This chain connects TRBV11-2 to TRBJ2-7; D unresolved. The CDR3 covers 13 residues. V gave up 1 base and J gave up 6 bases, with 10 bases separating them. The germline CDR1 and CDR2 sequences are SGHAT and FQNNGV. The CDR3 region has the DNA TGTGCCAGCAGCTTAGTGGGTTCGTTCGAGCAGTACTTC. This codes for CASSLVGSFEQYF.

The chain has TRBV5-8 and TRBJ2-7; 8 nucleotides agree with TRBD1. The germline V gene encodes CDR1 SGHTS and CDR2 YDEGEE. Trimming at V came to 5 bases and at J to 4 bases, leaving 11 bases not matched to a gene. The CDR3 sequence is 15 residues long. In DNA form, the CDR3 reads TGTGCCAGCAGGGGGACAGGAGGATTTTATTACGAGCAGTACTTC. Amino acid sequence: CASRGTGGFYYEQYF.